This T cell receptor (beta chain) was profiled in a study of OX40 agonist ivuxolimab in advanced cancers. Background on the study: Melanoma, hepatocellular carcinoma, head and neck or renal cell cancer occurred in dose-escalation patients.

Study-wide results and limits: Among T cells, CD8+ cells averaged more expanded clones than CD4+ cells. Researchers did not determine the expanded peripheral T cells' antigen specificity.

This CDR3 contains 16 residues. The germline V and J ends were trimmed by 6 bases and 0 bases, with 18 bases remaining between them. CDR1 and CDR2 from the germline V gene are MNHNY and SVGAGI (reference sequence). Turning to this clone: Its target is not known.

Here immunoSEQ multiplex PCR was the method, and the copy in TCRdb shows in-frame clones only, minus some. Of over 15,000 clones in the sample, almost 85% were seen once. The chain carries TRBV6-6 and TRBJ2-7; D remains unclear. The receptor was isolated from an adult with an advanced solid tumor such as melanoma, head and neck, liver or kidney cancer. Sample: CD4+ or CD8+ T cells sorted from blood, taken in a trial of the OX40 agonist ivuxolimab. The CDR3 nucleotides read TGTGCCAGCAGAGCCCTTGAAGGGCTGAGCTCCTACGAGCAGTACTTC. Protein product: CASRALEGLSSYEQYF.